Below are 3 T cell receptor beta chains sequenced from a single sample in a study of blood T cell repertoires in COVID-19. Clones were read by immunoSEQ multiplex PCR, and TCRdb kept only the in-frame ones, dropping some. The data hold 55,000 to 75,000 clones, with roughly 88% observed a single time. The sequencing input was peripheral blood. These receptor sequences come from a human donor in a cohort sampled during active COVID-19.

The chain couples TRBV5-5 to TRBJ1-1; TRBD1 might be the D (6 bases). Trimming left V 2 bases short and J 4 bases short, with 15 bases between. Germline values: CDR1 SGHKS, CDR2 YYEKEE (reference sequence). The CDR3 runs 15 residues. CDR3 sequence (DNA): TGTGCCAGCAGCTTACTACAGGGTGGTCGCACTGAAGCTTTCTTT. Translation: CASSLLQGGRTEAFF.

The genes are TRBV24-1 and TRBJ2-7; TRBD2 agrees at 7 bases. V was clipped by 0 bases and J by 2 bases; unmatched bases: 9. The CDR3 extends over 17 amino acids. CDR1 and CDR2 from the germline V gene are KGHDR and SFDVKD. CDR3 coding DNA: TGTGCCACCAGTGATTTGCGGGGGGTAGGGAGCACCTACGAGCAGTACTTC. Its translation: CATSDLRGVGSTYEQYF.

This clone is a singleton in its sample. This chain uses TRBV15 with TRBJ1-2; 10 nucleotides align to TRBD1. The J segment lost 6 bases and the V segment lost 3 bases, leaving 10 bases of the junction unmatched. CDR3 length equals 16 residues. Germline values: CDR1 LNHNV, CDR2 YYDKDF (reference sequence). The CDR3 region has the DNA TGTGCCACCAGCAGGAGCTGGGACAGGGGTCTGGATGGCTACACCTTC. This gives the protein CATSRSWDRGLDGYTF.